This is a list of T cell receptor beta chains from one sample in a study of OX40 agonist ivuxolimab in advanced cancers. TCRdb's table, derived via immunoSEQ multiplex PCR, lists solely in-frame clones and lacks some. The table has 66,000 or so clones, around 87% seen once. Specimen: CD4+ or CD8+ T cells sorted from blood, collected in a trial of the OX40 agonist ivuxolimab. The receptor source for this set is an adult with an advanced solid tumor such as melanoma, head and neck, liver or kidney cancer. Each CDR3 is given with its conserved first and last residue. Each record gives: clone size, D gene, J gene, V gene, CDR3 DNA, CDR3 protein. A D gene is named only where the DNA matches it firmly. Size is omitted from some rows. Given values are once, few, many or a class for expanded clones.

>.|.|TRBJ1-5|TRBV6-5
TGTGCCAGCAGTTACAGGGGAAGTCAGCCCCAGCATTTT
CASSYRGSQPQHF
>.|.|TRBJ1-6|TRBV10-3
TGTGCCATCAGTGGACAGGAAAATTCACCCCTCCACTTT
CAISGQENSPLHF
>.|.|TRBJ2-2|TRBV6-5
TGTGCCAGCAAGGAGGGCTTTAACACCGGGGAGCTGTTTTTT
CASKEGFNTGELFF
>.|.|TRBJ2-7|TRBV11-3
TGTGCCAGCAGCTACCATTCGGGACACGATGATTCCTACGAGCAGTACTTC
CASSYHSGHDDSYEQYF
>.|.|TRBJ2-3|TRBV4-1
TGCGCCAGCAGCCGCCGCTCACGAATCGGGGCAGATACGCAGTATTTT
CASSRRSRIGADTQYF
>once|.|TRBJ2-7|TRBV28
TGTGCCAGCAGTTTTAGGAGGTTTCCGTCCTACGAGCAGTACTTC
CASSFRRFPSYEQYF
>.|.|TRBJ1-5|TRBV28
TGTGCCAGCAGTTTAATAGTTCTGGGGAATCAGCCCCAGCATTTT
CASSLIVLGNQPQHF
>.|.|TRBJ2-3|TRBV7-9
TGTGCCAGCAGCTTAGCCCACACAGATACGCAGTATTTT
CASSLAHTDTQYF
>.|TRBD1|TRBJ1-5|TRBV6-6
TGTGCCAGCAGTTACGGTGGGACAGATCAGCCCCAGCATTTT
CASSYGGTDQPQHF
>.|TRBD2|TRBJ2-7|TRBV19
TGTGCCAGTAGCCGTAGCGGGAGAGGCTACGAGCAGTACTTC
CASSRSGRGYEQYF
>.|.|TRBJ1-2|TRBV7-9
TGTGCCAGCAGCCCCGGCGGGGACCGGGGGTGGAATGGCTACACCTTC
CASSPGGDRGWNGYTF
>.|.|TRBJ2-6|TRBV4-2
TGTGCCAGCAGCCTGACCCCCGGGTTCGATTTCTCTGGGGCCAACGTCCTGACTTTC
CASSLTPGFDFSGANVLTF
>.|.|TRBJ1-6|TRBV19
TGTGCCAGTAGTATTGGGGTTGAGGATTCACCCCTCCACTTT
CASSIGVEDSPLHF
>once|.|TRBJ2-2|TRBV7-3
TGTGCCAGCAGCTTAACACGCCAGGCGACCACCGGGGAGCTGTTTTTT
CASSLTRQATTGELFF
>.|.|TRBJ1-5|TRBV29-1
TGCAGCGTTAGCACAGGGAGGGAACAGCCCCAGCATTTT
CSVSTGREQPQHF
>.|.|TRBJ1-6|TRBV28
TGTGCCAGCAGTTTTAGGCACCAGTCACCCCTCCACTTT
CASSFRHQSPLHF